The 10 T cell receptor beta chains below all came from one sample that was sequenced in a study of blood T cell repertoires in COVID-19. The data were produced by immunoSEQ multiplex PCR, yet TCRdb's version contains in-frame clones alone and is incomplete. The sample holds about 120,000 clones, more than 90% seen once. The sample comprised peripheral blood. The receptors were sampled from a middle-aged man with active COVID-19.

The chain is built from TRBV2 and TRBJ2-2; 8 nucleotides align to TRBD2. The CDR3 has 17 amino acids. V lost 3 bases and J lost 4; bases outside the gene matches: 10. The germline gives CDR1 SNHLY, CDR2 FYNNEI. The CDR3 sequence is CASSDASSGGSTGELFF. The DNA for the CDR3 is TGTGCCAGCAGTGACGCTTCGAGCGGGGGCTCCACCGGGGAGCTGTTTTTT.

The V and J genes are TRBV6-5 and TRBJ2-1; 7 bases agree with TRBD2. CDR3 length: 14 amino acids. V lost 7 bases and J lost 3; bases outside the gene matches: 6. Germline values: CDR1 MNHEY, CDR2 SVGAGI. CDR3 bases: TGTGCCAGCATTGCCCGCGGGGGCTACAATGAGCAGTTCTTC. As protein: CASIARGGYNEQFF.

The chain has TRBV5-1 and TRBJ1-4; D may be TRBD1 (6 bases). The germline V and J ends were trimmed by 0 bases and 5 bases, with 11 bases remaining between them. The CDR3 has 15 amino acids. Germline V lookup: CDR1 SGHRS, CDR2 YFSETQ. CDR3 in DNA: TGCGCCAGCAGCTTGGCCGGACAGAGAAATGAAAAACTGTTTTTT. It translates to CASSLAGQRNEKLFF.

This chain links TRBV5-8 with TRBJ2-5; 9 positions match TRBD1. V was pared by 3 bases and J by 5 bases, with 2 bases of the junction left unmatched. Germline lookup yields CDR1 SGHTS and CDR2 YDEGEE. This CDR3 contains 13 residues. CDR3 DNA sequence: TGTGCCAGCAGCTGGGACAGGGCGGAGACCCAGTACTTC. Translation gives CASSWDRAETQYF.

This clone appeared a few times. The rearrangement joins TRBV5-1 to TRBJ2-7; D remains unclear. The V end lost 5 bases, the J end lost 5 bases, and 8 bases lay between the germline ends. The CDR3 sequence is 11 residues long. CDR1 and CDR2 (germline): SGHRS, YFSETQ. CDR3 residues: CASRVNNEQYF. DNA of the CDR3: TGCGCCAGCAGGGTTAACAACGAGCAGTACTTC.

The chain uses TRBV3-1 (or the pseudogene TRBV3-2) and TRBJ2-1; 14 bases agree with TRBD2. V trimming: 6 bases; J trimming: 6 bases; junction bases outside the gene matches: 1. Germline values: CDR1 LGHDT, CDR2 YNNKEL (reference sequence). CDR3 length: 14 residues. CDR3 nucleotide sequence: TGTGCCAGCAGGACTAGCGGGAGGGGCAATGAGCAGTTCTTC. Translated, it gives CASRTSGRGNEQFF.

The V call is TRBV12-3 or TRBV12-4, the J call TRBJ2-1; TRBD2 might be the D (5 bases). This CDR3 comprises 12 residues. Between the trimmed V and J ends, which lost 6 bases and 7 bases, there was a span of 10 bases. For the CDR3, the DNA is TGTGCCAGCAGCCCCACGGGGAATGAGCAGTTCTTC. Its protein is CASSPTGNEQFF.

The chain has TRBV5-1 and TRBJ2-6; TRBD1 might be the D (6 bases). Trimming removed 3 bases from V and 11 bases from J, with 18 bases in between. The germline V gene has CDR1 SGHRS and CDR2 YFSETQ. The CDR3 consists of 15 residues. The CDR3, as DNA: TGCGCCAGCAGCTCGGATGGACAGCGAATGGACGTCCTGACTTTC. It specifies CASSSDGQRMDVLTF.

The V call is TRBV9, the J call TRBJ1-1; 10 bases fit TRBD1. The CDR3 contains 15 residues. J gave up 0 bases and V 4 bases, and 3 bases lay outside the gene matches. The V gene's germline CDR1 is SGDLS and CDR2 YYNGEE. CDR3 sequence: CASSTGTGVNTEAFF. The CDR3 DNA is TGTGCCAGCAGCACCGGGACAGGGGTGAACACTGAAGCTTTCTTT.

Comments on this clone: This CDR3 is also generated by other DNA sequences in the sample. The rearrangement uses TRBV12-3 or TRBV12-4 and TRBJ2-1; no reliable D call. The CDR3 loop spans 12 amino acids. V lost 3 bases to trimming and J lost 9 bases, with 9 bases between them. CDR3 sequence (DNA): TGTGCCAGCAGTTTTTTTCCGGGTGAGCAGTTCTTC. It yields the protein CASSFFPGEQFF.